The clone carrying this TCR beta chain was recorded many times. Its target is unknown. The data were taken from a study of early T cells in non-severe SARS-CoV-2 infection. For the study at large: Bulk RNA isolated from unsorted whole blood underwent sequencing; chains were not paired. Study observations and caveats: Sequences matched to VDJdb favored anti-spike CD8 responses, while private and CD4 specificities were missed.

Attached unique molecular identifiers marked individual cDNA molecules. TCRdb reprocessed the 5' RACE reads with MiXCR, giving one entry per CDR3 protein. The profile covers about 40,000 distinct CDR3 sequences, with roughly 6% appearing a single time and 25% to 30% taken by the ten largest. This CDR3 region has 12 residues. CDR1 DFQATT and CDR2 SNEGSKA come from the germline V gene (reference sequence). V dropped 2 bases and J dropped 2 bases, with 6 bases sitting between them. Sequencing input: whole blood. The V gene is TRBV20-1, the J gene TRBJ2-5; TRBD1 might be the D (5 bases). The receptor comes from an adult who was a healthcare worker with PCR-confirmed SARS-CoV-2 infection or an uninfected control (not recorded which). CDR3 nucleotides: TGCAGTGCTAGAAGGGGTCAAGAGACCCAGTACTTC. Translated: CSARRGQETQYF.